This T cell receptor (beta chain) was identified in a study of T-cell memory formation after mild COVID-19. Study-wide points: A subset of responding clones appeared in pre-infection memory, suggesting cross-reactive memory joined. For second-wave clones that peaked at day 37, SARS-CoV-2 specificity went unverified.

After 5'RACE with constant-segment primers, TCR alpha and TCR beta cDNA libraries carrying sample barcodes and UMIs were obtained. MiXCR, run by TCRdb on the 5' RACE reads, gives a single entry per CDR3 protein. The repertoire has roughly 320,000 distinct CDR3 sequences, approximately 27% of them found once; the top ten carry roughly 13%. Only a few counts were recorded for this clonotype. No antigen is known for it. CDR3 length: 17 residues. Germline V gene data show CDR1 as SGHTA and CDR2 as FQGNSA. V gave up 1 base and J gave up 5 bases, with 20 bases separating them. Sequencing input: PBMCs or a T cell subset sorted from them (not recorded which). The genes are TRBV7-2 and TRBJ2-5; D is undetermined. The clonotype originates from an adult woman who had mild COVID-19 (a few samples of this study predate the infection). Cell type and time point are not known. The CDR3 DNA reads TGTGCCAGCAGCTTAGGGCCCCGACCCACCCGAATGGAGACCCAGTACTTC. Protein sequence: CASSLGPRPTRMETQYF.